These T cell receptor beta chains were read from a single sample in a study of T cell responses to AZD1222 COVID-19 vaccine. Libraries were prepared by immunoSEQ multiplex PCR; TCRdb keeps only in-frame clonotypes and omits some of them. The repertoire includes 130,000 or so clones, 89% of them detected once, and roughly 6.3% sits in the top ten. The source material was peripheral blood, sampled on day 0 of AZD1222 vaccination. The receptor set was obtained from an adult in good health. Both conserved end residues are part of each CDR3. D genes are given only for firm matches. Clone size is shown for a subset of rows, as once, few, many or a class of expanded clone.

j_call cdr3_length d_call v_call clone_size cdr3_nt cdr3_aa
TRBJ2-7 15 TRBD1 TRBV4-1 . TGCGCCAGCAGCCAAGGGGGGACAGGACCCTACGAGCAGTACTTC CASSQGGTGPYEQYF
TRBJ1-2 15 . TRBV30 . TGTGCCTGGAGTAGGGGGTATGGGGGCGTTTATGGCTACACCTTC CAWSRGYGGVYGYTF
TRBJ1-2 12 TRBD1 TRBV29-1 . TGCAGCGGGGGACAGGGAAACTATGGCTACACCTTC CSGGQGNYGYTF
TRBJ1-3 13 . TRBV7-9 . TGTGCCACCCCGGTTCTCTCTGGAAACACCATATATTTT CATPVLSGNTIYF
TRBJ2-2 14 . TRBV29-1 . TGCAGCGTCACCGGGACACTGAACACCGGGGAGCTGTTTTTT CSVTGTLNTGELFF
TRBJ1-1 15 . TRBV9 . TGTGCCAGCAGCGTAGGGCAAGACAAACACACTGAAGCTTTCTTT CASSVGQDKHTEAFF
TRBJ2-2 14 TRBD2 TRBV11-2 once TGTGCCAGCACCCGCGGGGGAAACACCGGGGAGCTGTTTTTT CASTRGGNTGELFF
TRBJ2-3 13 . TRBV19 . TGTGCCATCTCGAGACAGGGCACAGATACGCAGTATTTT CAISRQGTDTQYF
TRBJ2-3 19 TRBD2 TRBV7-2 . TGTGCCAGCAGCTTAGGGTTGGGGGGGGAGATCTCCAGCACAGATACGCAGTATTTT CASSLGLGGEISSTDTQYF
TRBJ2-5 11 . TRBV29-1 . TGCAGCGTTGTTTGGGCCCAGACCCAGTACTTC CSVVWAQTQYF
TRBJ1-1 12 . TRBV7-9 . TGTGCCAGCAGAAGAGAGAACACTGAAGCTTTCTTT CASRRENTEAFF
TRBJ1-4 11 . TRBV7-9 . TGTGCCAGCAGCTTTACGGGACTTCTGTTTTTT CASSFTGLLFF
TRBJ2-1 14 TRBD1 TRBV11-2 . TGTGCCAGCAGCCACGACAGGGCTAGGAATGAGCAGTTCTTC CASSHDRARNEQFF
TRBJ1-2 13 . TRBV9 . TGTGCCAGCAGCGCCGAGGGTTCCTATGGCTACACCTTC CASSAEGSYGYTF
TRBJ1-2 14 . TRBV6-6 . TGTGCCAGCAGTTACTCGGAGAGTAACTATGGCTACACCTTC CASSYSESNYGYTF
TRBJ2-3 15 . TRBV3-1/TRBV3-2 . TGTGCCAGCAGCCGTCAAGCGGGCCAGACAGATACGCAGTATTTT CASSRQAGQTDTQYF
TRBJ2-7 11 . TRBV5-8 . TGTGCCAGGCCCAGGGTCAACGAGCAGTACTTC CARPRVNEQYF
TRBJ1-1 15 . TRBV6-5 . TGTGCCAGCAGTTACCTATGGAGAAGGGACACTGAAGCTTTCTTT CASSYLWRRDTEAFF
TRBJ1-1 14 . TRBV10-3 . TGTGCCATCAAGGACAGCCTTTGGAACACTGAAGCTTTCTTT CAIKDSLWNTEAFF
TRBJ1-6 13 . TRBV5-6 . TGTGCCAGCAGCTTGACCGCCGGGGAAACCCTCCACTTT CASSLTAGETLHF
TRBJ1-5 13 . TRBV12-3/TRBV12-4 . TGTGCCAGCAGTTTGACACCACCGGGGCCCCAGCATTTT CASSLTPPGPQHF
TRBJ2-3 15 . TRBV29-1 . TGCAGCGTAACTCAATGGGGTGGTAGCACAGATACGCAGTATTTT CSVTQWGGSTDTQYF